Given below is one TCR beta chain in context. Its antigen remains undetermined. No much larger clone is present one base from it, and per-base qualities are unavailable. CDR3 length: 18 amino acids, cysteine to phenylalanine. Of the read, only the CDR3 DNA is kept; its 54 bases are in frame from base 1. CDR1 and CDR2 (LNHNV, YYDKDF) derive from the germline V gene (reference sequence). V is pruned by 0 bases and J by 2 bases, leaving 13 bases of the junction without a gene match. These data come from a study of blood T cell repertoires in COVID-19 (dated by TCRdb to about 2020). Some background on the complete study: Collaborator samples came from the United States, Italy and Spain and covered acute and convalescent phases of COVID-19. The material from the prospective study consisted of cDNA or gDNA derived from T cells, B-cell-depleted T cells, or PBMCs. A freely available public database, intended as a resource for researchers studying the immune response to SARS-CoV-2, is where the repertoires were released. A de-identified subject ID, COVID-19 status, age in years and sex were almost always included in the sample metadata. The samples were drawn from two sources: the first 160 participants of the ongoing ImmuneRACE study, and 1,000 to 1,500 subjects contributed by 6 global collaborators. The dataset comprised deeply sampled blood TCRbeta repertoires from subjects exposed to, actively infected with, or recovered from COVID-19. HLA class I and class II types, where available, came from metadata supplied by the sample provider rather than from assay-based typing.

Overall results and qualifications from the work: Clinical and demographic metadata were provided uncurated, with the amount varying by source and participant.

The collaborating institutions used their own protocols to collect whole blood in K2EDTA tubes. For TCRbeta analysis, collaborator samples were shipped as frozen whole blood, as isolated PBMCs, or as DNA extracted from either sample type. TCRbeta CDR3 regions were amplified from genomic DNA using the immunoSEQ Assay, a bias-controlled multiplex PCR. Concerning the study's data processing: The number of nucleated cells in each sample was estimated from the amplification of reference gene primers within the assay. To quantify the absolute abundance of each unique TCRbeta CDR3 rearrangement, sequence reads were collapsed and filtered. For each sample, productive Simpson clonality was calculated as the square root of Simpson's diversity index over productive rearrangements. Entries here come from immuneACCESS through TCRdb and include only in-frame sequences with V and J called. Some clones fail to appear in such tables; in the studies checked, an unresolved V gene covers under half of the shortfall, and the cause of the remainder is unknown. D and trimming were read from the DNA, whereas the V and J calls and clone size are those reported in that table. The sample table contains over 200,000 clones; only one count was recorded for around 80% of them. The ten most abundant clones make up around 4.7% of the sample.

The receptor comes from a human donor in a cohort sampled during active COVID-19. The V and J genes are TRBV15 and TRBJ2-7, with 7 bases in between that match TRBD2. Sequencing input: peripheral blood. This receptor has the CDR3 CATSRDWIGGGRAYEQYF. The sequenced DNA is TGTGCCACCAGCAGAGATTGGATTGGTGGGGGGAGGGCCTACGAGCAGTACTTC.